This T cell receptor (beta chain) emerged from a study of OX40 agonist ivuxolimab in advanced cancers. This clone was observed once. This table comes from immunoSEQ multiplex PCR, and its TCRdb copy is limited to in-frame clones, with some not included. The sample yields roughly 45,000 clones, around 90% seen once. The material sequenced was CD4+ or CD8+ T cells sorted from blood, taken in a trial of the OX40 agonist ivuxolimab. The source of this sequence is an adult with an advanced solid tumor such as melanoma, head and neck, liver or kidney cancer.

The CDR3, as DNA: TGTGCCAGCAGCTCCGTACGGGACAGCTATGGCTACACCTTC. This encodes CASSSVRDSYGYTF. The chain carries TRBV27 and TRBJ1-2, with 7 bases lining up with TRBD1. Per the germline V gene, CDR1 is MNHEY and CDR2 is SMNVEV (reference sequence). This CDR3 spans 14 amino acids. Trimming at V came to 6 bases and at J to 4 bases, leaving 8 bases not matched to a gene.